This T cell receptor (beta chain) was recovered during a study of early T cells in non-severe SARS-CoV-2 infection. This clonotype was counted many times. In TCRdb, the 5' RACE reads were re-called with MiXCR into one record per CDR3 protein. The sample has tens of thousands of distinct CDR3 sequences, 9% to 10% seen once. V was shortened by 8 bases and J by 0 bases, with 7 bases between the two germline ends. This CDR3 has 11 amino acids. Germline loops: CDR1 GTSNPN, CDR2 SVGIG (reference sequence). The sequence came from an adult who was a healthcare worker with PCR-confirmed SARS-CoV-2 infection or an uninfected control (not recorded which). Sequencing used whole blood, obtained at baseline. The chain combines TRBV30 with TRBJ1-1; D gene ambiguous. This CDR3 is CAHTVNTEAFF. The CDR3 bases are TGTGCCCATACTGTGAACACTGAAGCTTTCTTT.